This TCR beta chain stems from a study of blood T cell repertoires in COVID-19 (dated by TCRdb to 2018 to 2020). Study-wide context: Collaborator samples came from the United States, Italy and Spain and covered acute and convalescent phases of COVID-19. The material from the prospective study consisted of cDNA or gDNA derived from T cells, B-cell-depleted T cells, or PBMCs. The dataset comprised deeply sampled blood TCRbeta repertoires from subjects exposed to, actively infected with, or recovered from COVID-19. A freely available public database, intended as a resource for researchers studying the immune response to SARS-CoV-2, is where the repertoires were released. The samples were drawn from the first 160 participants of the ongoing ImmuneRACE study and from roughly 1,300 subjects provided by 6 global collaborators. The sample metadata nearly always contained a de-identified subject ID, COVID-19 status, age in years and sex. Where HLA class I and class II types were available, the types were taken from metadata supplied by the sample provider, not from assay-based typing. What the work shows at the level of the full study, not this receptor alone: The quantity of clinical and demographic metadata differed by source and by participant and was supplied without curation.

With respect to this clone: No antigen is known for it. Base qualities are not at hand, and no much larger clone is one base apart.

The immunoSEQ Assay, a bias-controlled multiplex PCR, was used to amplify TCRbeta CDR3 regions from genomic DNA. The authors' pipeline ran thus. Nucleated cell counts per sample were estimated from amplification of reference gene primers within the assay. Sequence reads were collapsed and filtered to measure the absolute abundance of every unique TCRbeta CDR3 rearrangement. Productive Simpson clonality was computed per sample as the square root of Simpson's diversity index over productive rearrangements. As stored in TCRdb, this immuneACCESS dataset retains in-frame rearrangements with V and J assigned. A fraction of the clones does not appear; measured against another copy, unresolved V genes explain less than half of the discrepancy, and the remainder lacks a known reason. Clonal size and the V and J genes are those of that table, whereas D and trimming came from the DNA. Recorded for this sample are about 150,000 clones; 80% to 90% of them occurred a single time. The top ten clonotypes cover 5.5% to 8% of the sample.

Each collaborating institution followed its own protocols to collect whole blood in K2EDTA tubes. Collaborator samples were shipped for TCRbeta analysis as frozen whole blood, isolated PBMCs, or DNA extracted from either sample type. The material sequenced was peripheral blood. The TCR sequence derives from a woman aged 45 to 65 in a cohort sampled during active or convalescent COVID-19.

The CDR3 protein: CASQTRDRQNEQYF. The DNA is TGTGCCAGCCAAACCCGGGACAGGCAAAACGAGCAGTACTTC. This sequence uses TRBV6-6 and TRBJ2-7; 8 nucleotides in the junction match TRBD1. The cysteine opens and the phenylalanine closes a CDR3 of 14 amino acids. Just CDR3 DNA is preserved here, 42 bases in frame from base 1. The germline V gene (reference sequence) yields MNHNY for CDR1 and SVGAGI for CDR2. Relative to germline, V is missing 8 bases and J is missing 5 bases, with 11 bases of the junction outside any gene match.